This entry lists 12 T cell receptor beta chains sequenced from one sample in a study. TCRdb passed the RT-PCR reads through MiXCR, listing each CDR3 protein once. This table holds more than 600,000 distinct CDR3 sequences, around 14% found once. The sample comprised memory CD4+ T cells from blood. The receptors were sampled from a female donor in good health, serving as a healthy control.

This clonotype was detected ten times or more. The J gene is TRBJ2-6, the V gene TRBV27; no clear D. From germline, CDR1 is MNHEY and CDR2 SMNVEV (reference sequence). V was trimmed by 6 bases and J by 2 bases, leaving 8 bases between them. The CDR3 contains 14 residues. This CDR3 reads CASRDVAGANVLTF. CDR3 DNA: TGTGCCAGCAGGGACGTAGCTGGGGCCAACGTCCTGACTTTC.

About this clonotype itself: One end of the junction does not line up with germline, which may come from a read error. The chain joins TRBV6-1 to TRBJ2-3; 10 bases agree with TRBD2. The CDR3 sequence is 14 residues long. Germline V CDR1 and CDR2: MNHNS, SASEGT. The CDR3 region has the DNA TGTGCCAGCAGGAGCGGGAGGGCCTCCGATACGCAGTTTTTT. Translated, it gives CASRSGRASDTQFF.

J is TRBJ2-5 and V is TRBV3-1, with D perhaps given as TRBD1 or TRBD2 (5 bases each). The CDR3 sequence is 12 residues long. V lost 5 bases and J lost 9, with 13 bases in between. The V gene's germline CDR1 is LGHDT and CDR2 YNNKEL (reference sequence). CDR3 region: CASSTGTLSQYF. The DNA of the CDR3 is TGTGCCAGCAGCACCGGGACCCTCTCCCAGTACTTC.

The chain recombines TRBV28 with TRBJ1-5; TRBD1 might be the D (6 bases). There are 18 residues in the CDR3. The V gene lost 6 bases and the J gene lost 0 bases, with 21 bases spanning the gap. Germline values: CDR1 MDHEN, CDR2 SYDVKM. CDR3 sequence reads: CASRQGIGFGYSNQPQHF. The CDR3 nucleotides read TGTGCCAGCAGGCAGGGGATAGGATTCGGATATAGCAATCAGCCCCAGCATTTT.

This clonotype was seen a few times. This sequence joins TRBV28 and TRBJ1-2, with D maybe TRBD1 (5 bases). Trimming took 3 bases from V and 8 from J, leaving 19 bases between them. The germline V gene encodes CDR1 MDHEN and CDR2 SYDVKM. CDR3 length: 15 residues. The CDR3 nucleotides read TGTGCCAGCAGTTTGATACGGCTGGGGGGTATGGGCTACACCTTC. Its translation is CASSLIRLGGMGYTF.

This clonotype was seen repeatedly, ten times or more. V and J are TRBV4-3 and TRBJ1-1; tentatively, D is TRBD1 (5 bases). Between the trimmed V and J ends, which lost 4 bases and 2 bases, there was a span of 17 bases. This CDR3 is built from 16 residues. The V gene's germline CDR1 is LGHNA and CDR2 YSLEER. Here the CDR3 reads CASSPQIRDANTEAFF. CDR3 coding DNA: TGCGCCAGCAGCCCGCAGATTCGGGACGCTAACACTGAAGCTTTCTTT.

The chain uses TRBV4-3 and TRBJ2-1; D might be TRBD2 (5 bases). The CDR3 has 16 residues. CDR1 and CDR2 (germline): LGHNA, YSLEER. Trimming shortened V by 1 base and J by 2 bases, and 12 bases separated the two germline ends. CDR3 in DNA: TGCGCCAGCAGCCAAGTCGGCGGGCTCACCTACAATGAGCAGTTCTTC. Its protein product is CASSQVGGLTYNEQFF.

This clonotype was detected ten times or more. The V call is TRBV12-3 or TRBV12-4, the J call TRBJ2-2; D is undetermined. Trimming took 1 base from V and 7 from J, leaving 7 bases between them. The CDR3 has 13 residues. The CDR3 nucleotides read TGTGCCAGCAGTTTAGATCTGGTCGGGGAGCTGTTTTTT. Translated: CASSLDLVGELFF.

This clonotype was counted many times. This chain links TRBV10-3 with TRBJ2-7; a weak D match, TRBD2 (6 bases). From germline, CDR1 is ENHRY and CDR2 SYGVKD. Trimming stripped 4 bases from V and 2 bases from J, with 9 bases between. The CDR3 covers 13 residues. This CDR3 is CAISAAGPYEQYF. CDR3 sequence (DNA): TGTGCCATCAGTGCCGCGGGACCCTACGAGCAGTACTTC.

V gene TRBV11-2 combines with J gene TRBJ2-7; D is undetermined. This CDR3 is built from 15 residues. With 4 bases removed from V and 2 bases from J, the gap between germline ends came to 15 bases. Germline assignment: CDR1 SGHAT and CDR2 FQNNGV. The CDR3 DNA is TGTGCCAGCAGCTCCAGTGGGGTTGGCGCCTACGAGCAGTACTTC. Translation gives CASSSSGVGAYEQYF.

This clonotype was observed at least ten times. This chain uses TRBV20-1 with TRBJ2-3; TRBD2 might be the D (6 bases). V shed 0 bases and J shed 1 base, with 14 bases lying between them. Germline lookup yields CDR1 DFQATT and CDR2 SNEGSKA (reference sequence). The CDR3 spans 16 residues. The CDR3 loop is CSARDLRSSGTDTQYF. The CDR3 region has the DNA TGCAGTGCTAGAGATCTAAGGTCTAGCGGCACAGATACGCAGTATTTT.

The chain employs TRBV7-2 and TRBJ2-3; 12 bases map to TRBD2. Losses at the gene ends were 7 bases for V and 3 bases for J; bases not matched to a gene: 2. The CDR3 has 14 residues. The germline V gene encodes CDR1 SGHTA and CDR2 FQGNSA. CDR3: CASKGTSGTDTQYF. The CDR3 region has the DNA TGTGCCAGCAAGGGGACTAGCGGGACAGATACGCAGTATTTT.